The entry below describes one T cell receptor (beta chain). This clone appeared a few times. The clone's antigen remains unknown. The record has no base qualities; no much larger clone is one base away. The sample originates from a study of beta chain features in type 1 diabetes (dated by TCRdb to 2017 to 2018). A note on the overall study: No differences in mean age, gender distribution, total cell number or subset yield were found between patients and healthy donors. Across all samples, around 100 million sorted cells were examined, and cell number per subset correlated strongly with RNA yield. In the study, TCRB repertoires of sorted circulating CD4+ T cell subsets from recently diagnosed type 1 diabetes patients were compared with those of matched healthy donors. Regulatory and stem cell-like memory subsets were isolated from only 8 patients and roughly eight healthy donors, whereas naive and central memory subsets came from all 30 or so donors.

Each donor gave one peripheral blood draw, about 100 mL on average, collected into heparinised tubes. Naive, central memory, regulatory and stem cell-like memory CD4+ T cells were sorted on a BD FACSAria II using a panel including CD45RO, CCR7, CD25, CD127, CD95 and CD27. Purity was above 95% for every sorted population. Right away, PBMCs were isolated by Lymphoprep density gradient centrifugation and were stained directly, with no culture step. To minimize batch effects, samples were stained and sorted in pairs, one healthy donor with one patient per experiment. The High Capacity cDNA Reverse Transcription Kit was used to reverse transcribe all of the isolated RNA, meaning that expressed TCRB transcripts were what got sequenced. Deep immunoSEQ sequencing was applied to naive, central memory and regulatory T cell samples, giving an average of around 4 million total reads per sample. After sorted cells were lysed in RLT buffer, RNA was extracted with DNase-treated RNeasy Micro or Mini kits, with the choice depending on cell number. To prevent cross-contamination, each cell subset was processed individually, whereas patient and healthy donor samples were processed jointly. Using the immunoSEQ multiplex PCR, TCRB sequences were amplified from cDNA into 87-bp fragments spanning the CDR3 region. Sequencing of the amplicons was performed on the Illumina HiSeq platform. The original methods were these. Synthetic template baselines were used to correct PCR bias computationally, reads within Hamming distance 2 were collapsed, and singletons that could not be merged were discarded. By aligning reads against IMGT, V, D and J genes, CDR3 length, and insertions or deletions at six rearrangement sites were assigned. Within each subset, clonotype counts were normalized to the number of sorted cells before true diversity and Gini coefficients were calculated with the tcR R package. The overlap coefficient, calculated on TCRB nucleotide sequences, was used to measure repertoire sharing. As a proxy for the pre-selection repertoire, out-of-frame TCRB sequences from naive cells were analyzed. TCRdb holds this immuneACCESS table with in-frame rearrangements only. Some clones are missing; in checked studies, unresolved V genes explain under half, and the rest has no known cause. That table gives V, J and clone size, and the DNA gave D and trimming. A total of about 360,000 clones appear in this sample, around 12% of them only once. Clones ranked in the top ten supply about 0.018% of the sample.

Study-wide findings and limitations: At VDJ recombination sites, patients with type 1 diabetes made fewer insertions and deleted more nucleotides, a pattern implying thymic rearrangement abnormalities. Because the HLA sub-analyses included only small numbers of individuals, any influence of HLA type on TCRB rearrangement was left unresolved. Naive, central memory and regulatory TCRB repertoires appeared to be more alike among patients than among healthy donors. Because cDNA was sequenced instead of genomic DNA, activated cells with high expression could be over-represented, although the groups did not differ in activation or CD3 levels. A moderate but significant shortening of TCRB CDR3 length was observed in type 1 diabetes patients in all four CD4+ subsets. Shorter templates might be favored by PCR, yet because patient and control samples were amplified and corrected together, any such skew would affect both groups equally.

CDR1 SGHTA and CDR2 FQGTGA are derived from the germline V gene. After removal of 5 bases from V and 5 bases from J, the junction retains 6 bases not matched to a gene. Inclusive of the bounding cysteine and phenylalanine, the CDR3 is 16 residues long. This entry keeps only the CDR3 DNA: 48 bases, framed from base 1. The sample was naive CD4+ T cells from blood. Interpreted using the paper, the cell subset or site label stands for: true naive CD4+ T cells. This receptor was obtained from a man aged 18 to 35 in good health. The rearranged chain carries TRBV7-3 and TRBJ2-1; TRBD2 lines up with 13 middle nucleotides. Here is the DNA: TGTGCCAGCAGCCCTAAAGGGACTAGCGGGAACAATGAGCAGTTCTTC. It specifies CASSPKGTSGNNEQFF.